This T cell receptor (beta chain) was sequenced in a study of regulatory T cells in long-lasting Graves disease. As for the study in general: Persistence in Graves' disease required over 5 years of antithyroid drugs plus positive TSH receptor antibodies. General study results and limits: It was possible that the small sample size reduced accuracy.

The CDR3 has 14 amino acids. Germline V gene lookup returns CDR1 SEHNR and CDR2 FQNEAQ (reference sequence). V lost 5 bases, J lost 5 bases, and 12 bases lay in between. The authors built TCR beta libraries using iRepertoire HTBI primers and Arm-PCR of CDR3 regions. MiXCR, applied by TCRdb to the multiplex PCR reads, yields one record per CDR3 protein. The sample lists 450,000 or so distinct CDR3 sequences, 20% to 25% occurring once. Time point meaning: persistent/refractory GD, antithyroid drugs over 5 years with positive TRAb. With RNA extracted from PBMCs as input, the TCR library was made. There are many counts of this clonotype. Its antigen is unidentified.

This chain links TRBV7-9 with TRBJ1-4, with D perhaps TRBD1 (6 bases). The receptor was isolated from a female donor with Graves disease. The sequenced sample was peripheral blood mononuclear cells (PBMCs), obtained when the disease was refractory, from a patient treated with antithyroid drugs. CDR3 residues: CASSVSGQNEKLFF. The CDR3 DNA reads TGTGCCAGCAGCGTCTCAGGACAGAATGAAAAACTGTTTTTT.